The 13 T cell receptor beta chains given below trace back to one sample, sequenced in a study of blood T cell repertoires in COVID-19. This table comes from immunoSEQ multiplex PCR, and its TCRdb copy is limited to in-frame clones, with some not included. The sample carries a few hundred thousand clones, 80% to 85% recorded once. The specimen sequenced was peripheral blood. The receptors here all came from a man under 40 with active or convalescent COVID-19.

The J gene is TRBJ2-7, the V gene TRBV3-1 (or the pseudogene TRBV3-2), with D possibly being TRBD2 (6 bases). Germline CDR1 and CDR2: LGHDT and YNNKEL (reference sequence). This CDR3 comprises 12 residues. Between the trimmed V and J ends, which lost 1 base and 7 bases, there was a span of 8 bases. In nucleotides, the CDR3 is TGTGCCAGCAGCCAAGTAGCGGAGGAGCAGTACTTC. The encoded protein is CASSQVAEEQYF.

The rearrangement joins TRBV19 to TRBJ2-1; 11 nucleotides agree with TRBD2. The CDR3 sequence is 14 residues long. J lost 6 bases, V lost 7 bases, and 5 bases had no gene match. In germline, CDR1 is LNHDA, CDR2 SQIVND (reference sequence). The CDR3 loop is CASKETSGTNEQFF. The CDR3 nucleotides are TGTGCCAGTAAGGAGACTAGCGGGACCAATGAGCAGTTCTTC.

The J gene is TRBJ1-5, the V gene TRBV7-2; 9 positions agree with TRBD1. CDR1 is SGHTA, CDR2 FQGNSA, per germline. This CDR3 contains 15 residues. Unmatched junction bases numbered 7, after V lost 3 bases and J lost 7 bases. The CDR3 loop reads CASSFSGQGQQPQHF. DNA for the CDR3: TGTGCCAGCAGCTTCTCCGGACAGGGGCAGCAGCCCCAGCATTTT. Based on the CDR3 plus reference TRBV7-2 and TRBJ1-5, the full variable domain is GAGVSQSPSNKVTEKGKDVELRCDPISGHTALYWYRQSLGQGLEFLIYFQGNSAPDKSGLPSDRFSAERTGGSVSTLTIQRTQQEDSAVYLCASSFSGQGQQPQHFGDGTRLSIL.

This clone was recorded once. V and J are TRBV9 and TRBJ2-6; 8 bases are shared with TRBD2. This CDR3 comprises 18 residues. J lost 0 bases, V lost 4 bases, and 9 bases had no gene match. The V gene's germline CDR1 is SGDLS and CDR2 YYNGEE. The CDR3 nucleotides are TGTGCCAGCAGCCCTCCGGTGCGGGAGGCCTCTGGGGCCAACGTCCTGACTTTC. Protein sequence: CASSPPVREASGANVLTF.

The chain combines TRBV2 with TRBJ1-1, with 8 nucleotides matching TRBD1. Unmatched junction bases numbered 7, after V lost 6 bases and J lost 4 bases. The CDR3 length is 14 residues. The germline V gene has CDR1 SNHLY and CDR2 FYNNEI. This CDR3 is CASRLRDRGTEAFF. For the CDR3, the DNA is TGTGCCAGCAGGTTAAGAGACAGGGGCACTGAAGCTTTCTTT.

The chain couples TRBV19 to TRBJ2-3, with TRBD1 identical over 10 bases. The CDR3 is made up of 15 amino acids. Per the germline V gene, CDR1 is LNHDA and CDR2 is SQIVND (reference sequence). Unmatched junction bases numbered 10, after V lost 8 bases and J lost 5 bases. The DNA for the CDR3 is TGTGCCAGTCGGCTGGAGGGGACAGGGGTAGATACGCAGTATTTT. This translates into CASRLEGTGVDTQYF.

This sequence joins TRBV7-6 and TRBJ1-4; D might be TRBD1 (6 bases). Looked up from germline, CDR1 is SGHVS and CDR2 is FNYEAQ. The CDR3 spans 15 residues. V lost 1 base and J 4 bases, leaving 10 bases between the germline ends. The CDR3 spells CASSLGQVLNEKLFF. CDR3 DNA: TGTGCCAGCAGCTTAGGACAGGTTCTTAATGAAAAACTGTTTTTT.

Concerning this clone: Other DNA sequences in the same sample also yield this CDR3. The CDR3 DNA reads TGTGCCAGCAGTCCGGGGGGGGCCCGGGAGACCCAGTACTTC. Translating it yields CASSPGGARETQYF. J is TRBJ2-5 and V is TRBV28; 8 bases fit TRBD2. Germline V CDR1 and CDR2: MDHEN, SYDVKM. Unmatched junction bases numbered 7, after V lost 5 bases and J lost 5 bases. CDR3 length: 14 amino acids. Combining the CDR3 with reference TRBV28 and TRBJ2-5 gives the whole variable domain DVKVTQSSRYLVKRTGEKVFLECVQDMDHENMFWYRQDPGLGLRLIYFSYDVKMKEKGDIPEGYSVSREKKERFSLILESASTNQTSMYLCASSPGGARETQYFGPGTRLLVL.

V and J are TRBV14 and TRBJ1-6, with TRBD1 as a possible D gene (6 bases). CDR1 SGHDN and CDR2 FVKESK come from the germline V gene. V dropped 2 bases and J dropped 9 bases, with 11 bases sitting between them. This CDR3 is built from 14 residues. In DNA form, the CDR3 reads TGTGCCAGCAGCCAACAGGGGCTGGGTTCACCCCTCCACTTT. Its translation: CASSQQGLGSPLHF.

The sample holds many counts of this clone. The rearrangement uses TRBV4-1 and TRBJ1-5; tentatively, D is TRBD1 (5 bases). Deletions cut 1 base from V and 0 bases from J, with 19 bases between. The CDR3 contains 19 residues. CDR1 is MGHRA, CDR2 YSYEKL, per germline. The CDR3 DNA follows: TGCGCCAGCAGCCAAGTGGCTTCTTGGGGGGAATATAGCAATCAGCCCCAGCATTTT. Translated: CASSQVASWGEYSNQPQHF.

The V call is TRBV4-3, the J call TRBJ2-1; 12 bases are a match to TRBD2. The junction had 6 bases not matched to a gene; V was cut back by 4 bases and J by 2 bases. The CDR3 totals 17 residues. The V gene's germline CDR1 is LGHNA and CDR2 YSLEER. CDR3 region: CASSPSSGGAPYNEQFF. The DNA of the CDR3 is TGCGCCAGCAGCCCTTCTAGCGGGGGGGCACCCTACAATGAGCAGTTCTTC.

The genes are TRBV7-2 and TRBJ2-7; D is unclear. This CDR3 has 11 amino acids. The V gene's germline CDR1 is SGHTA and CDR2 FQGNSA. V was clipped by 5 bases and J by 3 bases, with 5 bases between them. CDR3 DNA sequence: TGTGCCAGCAGCCCAGACTACGAGCAGTACTTC. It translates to CASSPDYEQYF. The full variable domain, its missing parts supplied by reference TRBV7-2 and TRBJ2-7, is GAGVSQSPSNKVTEKGKDVELRCDPISGHTALYWYRQSLGQGLEFLIYFQGNSAPDKSGLPSDRFSAERTGGSVSTLTIQRTQQEDSAVYLCASSPDYEQYFGPGTRLTVT.

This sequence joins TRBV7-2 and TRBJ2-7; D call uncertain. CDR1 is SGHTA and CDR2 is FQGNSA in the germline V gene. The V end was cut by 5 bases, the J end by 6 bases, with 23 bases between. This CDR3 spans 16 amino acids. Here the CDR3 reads CASSAYGLGFALEQYF. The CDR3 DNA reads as TGTGCCAGCAGCGCCTATGGTCTAGGCTTCGCTCTCGAGCAGTACTTC.